These 24 T cell receptor beta chains came from one sample sequenced in a study of blood T cell repertoires in COVID-19. Using immunoSEQ multiplex PCR, the repertoire was profiled, and TCRdb retains in-frame clones only, with some absent. The data show about 430,000 clones, roughly 90% seen once. Sequenced sample: PBMCs or T cells enriched from blood (not recorded which). Source of these receptors: a woman between 18 and 30 years old who had been exposed to COVID-19.

This clone appeared a single time. The gene calls are TRBV7-6 and TRBJ2-1; 7 nucleotides agree with TRBD2. CDR1 SGHVS and CDR2 FNYEAQ come from the germline V gene. The CDR3 totals 16 residues. J lost 3 bases, V lost 5 bases, and 10 bases had no gene match. Here the CDR3 reads CASSPGGAGVYNEQFF. CDR3 nucleotide sequence: TGTGCCAGCAGCCCGGGTGGGGCGGGGGTCTACAATGAGCAGTTCTTC.

The chain carries TRBV13 and TRBJ2-1; TRBD2 matches at 9 bases. With 1 base clipped from V and 9 bases from J, the junction kept 16 bases outside the gene matches. Germline CDR1 is PRHDT and CDR2 is FYEKMQ (reference sequence). The CDR3 loop spans 18 amino acids. CDR3 in amino acids: CASSLASWGREGRIEQFF. The CDR3 coding sequence is TGTGCCAGCAGCTTAGCCTCTTGGGGGCGGGAGGGCCGTATTGAGCAGTTCTTC. The full variable domain, completed using reference TRBV13 and TRBJ2-1, is AAGVIQSPRHLIKEKRETATLKCYPIPRHDTVYWYQQGPGQDPQFLISFYEKMQSDKGSIPDRFSAQQFSDYHSELNMSSLELGDSALYFCASSLASWGREGRIEQFFGPGTRLTVL.

V and J are TRBV6-5 and TRBJ2-7, with TRBD1 matching over 8 bases. The length of the CDR3 is 15 residues. CDR1 and CDR2 from the germline V gene are MNHEY and SVGAGI. Trimming at V came to 6 bases and at J to 4 bases, leaving 11 bases not matched to a gene. The CDR3 DNA reads TGTGCCAGCAGGCCAGGACAGGGAGTGGTATACGAGCAGTACTTC. It yields the protein CASRPGQGVVYEQYF.

The rearrangement links TRBV14 to TRBJ2-7, with TRBD1 matching 7 bases. Germline CDR1 and CDR2: SGHDN and FVKESK. Trimming took 2 bases from V and 0 from J; bases not matched to a gene: 7. This CDR3 contains 16 residues. In DNA, the CDR3 is TGTGCCAGCAGCCAATTGGGGACAGCCAGCTCCTACGAGCAGTACTTC. It encodes CASSQLGTASSYEQYF.

This clone was counted a few times. The chain is built from TRBV6-5 and TRBJ2-7; 7 bases are a match to TRBD2. The CDR3 sequence is 13 residues long. CDR1 is MNHEY, CDR2 SVGAGI, per germline. With 3 bases clipped from V and 5 bases from J, the junction kept 4 bases outside the gene matches. Here the CDR3 reads CASSYNGRHEQYF. The CDR3 region has the DNA TGTGCCAGCAGTTATAACGGGAGGCACGAGCAGTACTTC.

V is TRBV30 and J is TRBJ2-7; a possible D gene is TRBD1 (5 bases). Germline V gene data show CDR1 as GTSNPN and CDR2 as SVGIG (reference sequence). The CDR3 has 12 residues. CDR3 amino acids: CVTGVSVLEQYF. The CDR3 nucleotides are TGTGTCACAGGAGTGTCGGTGCTCGAGCAGTACTTC.

The chain recombines TRBV13 with TRBJ1-1; D call uncertain. The germline V gene encodes CDR1 PRHDT and CDR2 FYEKMQ (reference sequence). The V and J ends lost 4 bases and 3 bases respectively, with 12 bases between them. The CDR3 is made up of 14 amino acids. The CDR3 here is CASSSGAWDTEAFF. CDR3 DNA: TGTGCCAGCAGCTCGGGAGCTTGGGACACTGAAGCTTTCTTT.

The chain links TRBV12-3 or TRBV12-4 to TRBJ2-7; D uncertain. The CDR3 loop spans 12 amino acids. V was pared by 0 bases and J by 7 bases, with 7 bases between. Here the CDR3 DNA reads TGTGCCAGCAGTTTAGCGGCTTTTGAGCAGTACTTC. Encoded protein: CASSLAAFEQYF.

This chain joins TRBV18 and TRBJ2-1, with 12 nucleotides matching TRBD2. From germline, CDR1 is KGHSH and CDR2 LQKENI. With V trimmed by 0 bases and J by 9 bases, 6 bases remained unmatched. This CDR3 comprises 16 residues. CDR3 sequence reads: CASSPPASGRAGEQFF. DNA for the CDR3: TGTGCCAGCTCACCACCAGCTAGCGGGAGGGCCGGTGAGCAGTTCTTC.

This clone showed up just once. CDR3 amino acids: CASSVVGNYGYTF. The CDR3 DNA sequence: TGTGCCAGCAGCGTAGTTGGCAACTATGGCTACACCTTC. V usage is TRBV9 and J usage is TRBJ1-2; D remains unclear. The CDR3 totals 13 residues. CDR1 is SGDLS, CDR2 YYNGEE, per germline. With 0 bases removed from V and 2 bases from J, the gap between germline ends came to 5 bases.

This chain joins TRBV7-3 and TRBJ2-7; D is possibly TRBD2 (6 bases). V was cut by 3 bases and J by 0 bases, with 9 bases left in between. The CDR3 has 14 residues. Germline loops: CDR1 SGHTA, CDR2 FQGTGA. The chain's CDR3 is CASSFGGPSYEQYF. CDR3 DNA: TGTGCCAGCAGCTTCGGGGGTCCCTCCTACGAGCAGTACTTC.

CDR3 coding DNA: TGTGCCAGCAGCCCAGGGATGGAGTCACAAGAGACCCAGTACTTC. This translates into CASSPGMESQETQYF. The chain recombines TRBV5-8 with TRBJ2-5, with a tentative D call TRBD1 (5 bases). The CDR3 totals 15 residues. The ends were cut back, 4 bases at V and 2 bases at J, with 15 bases in the middle. Germline values: CDR1 SGHTS, CDR2 YDEGEE. Supplemented by reference TRBV5-8 and TRBJ2-5, the full variable domain reads EAGVTQSPTHLIKTRGQQATLRCSPISGHTSVYWYQQALGLGLQFLLWYDEGEERNRGNFPPRFSGRQFPNYSSELNVNALELEDSALYLCASSPGMESQETQYFGPGTRLLVL.

This clone was observed once. The rearrangement joins TRBV3-1 (or the pseudogene TRBV3-2) to TRBJ1-6; 10 bases map to TRBD1. CDR1 and CDR2 from the germline V gene are LGHDT and YNNKEL (reference sequence). CDR3 length: 14 amino acids. Trimming at V came to 5 bases and at J to 10 bases, leaving 5 bases not matched to a gene. CDR3 residues: CASSFGQGGSPLHF. The CDR3 DNA sequence: TGTGCCAGCAGCTTTGGACAGGGGGGGTCACCCCTCCACTTT.

This clone was observed a single time. This chain joins TRBV5-1 and TRBJ2-3, with D perhaps TRBD2 (5 bases). CDR1 is SGHRS, CDR2 YFSETQ, per germline. This CDR3 is 17 amino acids long. V was shortened by 0 bases and J by 1 base, with 15 bases between the two germline ends. CDR3 region: CASSLVVGVGGTDTQYF. CDR3 sequence (DNA): TGCGCCAGCAGCTTGGTAGTCGGGGTCGGGGGCACAGATACGCAGTATTTT. Full variable domain (rest looked up from reference TRBV5-1 and TRBJ2-3): KAGVTQTPRYLIKTRGQQVTLSCSPISGHRSVSWYQQTPGQGLQFLFEYFSETQRNKGNFPGRFSGRQFSNSRSEMNVSTLELGDSALYLCASSLVVGVGGTDTQYFGPGTRLTVL.

The CDR3 region is CASSSSSYEQYF. The CDR3 region has the DNA TGTGCCAGCAGCTCTAGCTCCTACGAGCAGTACTTC. The chain carries TRBV3-1 (or the pseudogene TRBV3-2) and TRBJ2-7, with no clear D. Looked up from germline, CDR1 is LGHDT and CDR2 is YNNKEL (reference sequence). V lost 5 bases and J lost 0, with 5 bases in between. The CDR3 is 12 residues long.

This rearrangement joins TRBV28 to TRBJ2-7; D uncertain. This CDR3 spans 12 amino acids. Trimming cost V 8 bases and J 1 base, with 9 bases left between them. The V gene's germline CDR1 is MDHEN and CDR2 SYDVKM. CDR3 loop: CASGRFSYEQYF. CDR3 nucleotide sequence: TGTGCCAGCGGGCGATTTTCCTACGAGCAGTACTTC.

This clone showed up just once. The chain employs TRBV13 and TRBJ2-3; 10 bases align to TRBD2. CDR1 is PRHDT, CDR2 FYEKMQ, per germline (reference sequence). Trimming removed 0 bases from V and 1 base from J; junction bases left unmatched: 4. CDR3 length equals 17 residues. The CDR3 is CASSLGLGLAGTDTQYF. Written as DNA, the CDR3 is TGTGCCAGCAGCTTAGGCCTCGGACTAGCGGGCACAGATACGCAGTATTTT.

V gene TRBV5-8 combines with J gene TRBJ2-7; TRBD1 is a possible D gene (6 bases). The ends were cut back, 4 bases at V and 4 bases at J, with 6 bases in the middle. CDR1 and CDR2 (germline): SGHTS, YDEGEE. This CDR3 comprises 11 residues. CDR3 in DNA: TGTGCCAGCAGCAGGGGGTACGAGCAGTACTTC. Its translation is CASSRGYEQYF.

The rearrangement links TRBV6-5 to TRBJ2-3; 7 nucleotides line up with TRBD1. The CDR3 totals 13 residues. The germline gives CDR1 MNHEY, CDR2 SVGAGI. V dropped 7 bases and J dropped 4; count of bases not matched to a gene: 5. The CDR3 sequence: CASTQGYPDTQYF. As DNA, the CDR3 is TGTGCCAGCACACAGGGGTATCCAGATACGCAGTATTTT.

The J gene is TRBJ1-2, the V gene TRBV5-1; tentative D call: TRBD1 (6 bases). The CDR3 consists of 14 residues. CDR1 is SGHRS and CDR2 is YFSETQ in the germline V gene. V gave up 2 bases and J gave up 5 bases, with 13 bases separating them. In DNA, the CDR3 is TGCGCCAGCAGCTTCACCGCAGGGGCGTATGGCTACACCTTC. This codes for CASSFTAGAYGYTF. Full variable domain (rest looked up from reference TRBV5-1 and TRBJ1-2): KAGVTQTPRYLIKTRGQQVTLSCSPISGHRSVSWYQQTPGQGLQFLFEYFSETQRNKGNFPGRFSGRQFSNSRSEMNVSTLELGDSALYLCASSFTAGAYGYTFGSGTRLTVV.

As DNA, the CDR3 is TGTGCCAGCAGTGAACTTGGGGCAGGGGGCGACGAGCAGTACTTC. Protein sequence: CASSELGAGGDEQYF. V gene TRBV2 combines with J gene TRBJ2-7; 8 nucleotides agree with TRBD1. This CDR3 region has 15 residues. Trimming removed 2 bases from V and 5 bases from J; junction bases left unmatched: 8. Germline values: CDR1 SNHLY, CDR2 FYNNEI.

The chain carries TRBV19 and TRBJ1-5; the D is unclear. Trimming shortened V by 1 base and J by 1 base, and 8 bases separated the two germline ends. The CDR3 has 15 residues. CDR1 is LNHDA, CDR2 SQIVND, per germline (reference sequence). The CDR3 coding sequence is TGTGCCAGTAGTATAGTGGCAGGAAGCAATCAGCCCCAGCATTTT. This translates into CASSIVAGSNQPQHF.

In DNA, the CDR3 is TGTGCCAGCAGCCCCTACGAGGCTGCCTACGAGCAGTACTTC. Translating it yields CASSPYEAAYEQYF. The rearrangement links TRBV5-6 to TRBJ2-7; D gene unclear. The CDR3 length is 14 residues. V was shortened by 4 bases and J by 2 bases, with 13 bases between the two germline ends. Germline CDR1 is SGHDT and CDR2 is YYEEEE. Using reference TRBV5-6 and TRBJ2-7 for the parts outside the CDR3, the full variable domain is DAGVTQSPTHLIKTRGQQVTLRCSPKSGHDTVSWYQQALGQGPQFIFQYYEEEERQRGNFPDRFSGHQFPNYSSELNVNALLLGDSALYLCASSPYEAAYEQYFGPGTRLTVT.

The CDR3 DNA reads TGTGCCAGCAGCCCCTCGCCGCCGACAGGCCTAGCTTTCTTT. It is translated as CASSPSPPTGLAFF. The gene calls are TRBV7-3 and TRBJ1-1; possibly TRBD1 for D (6 bases). V lost 5 bases to trimming and J lost 10 bases, with 20 bases between them. Germline V gene data show CDR1 as SGHTA and CDR2 as FQGTGA. This CDR3 has 14 residues.